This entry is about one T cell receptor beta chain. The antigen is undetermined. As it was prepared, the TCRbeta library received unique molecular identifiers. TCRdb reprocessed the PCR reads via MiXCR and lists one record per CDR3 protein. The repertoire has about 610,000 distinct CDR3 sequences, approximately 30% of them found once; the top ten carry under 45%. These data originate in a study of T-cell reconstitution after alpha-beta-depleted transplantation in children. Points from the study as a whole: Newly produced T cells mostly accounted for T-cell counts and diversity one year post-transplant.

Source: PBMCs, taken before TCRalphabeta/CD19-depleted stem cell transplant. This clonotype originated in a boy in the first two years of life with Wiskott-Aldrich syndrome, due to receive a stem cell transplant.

DNA for the CDR3: TGCAGTGCTAGAGATCCCCAGCGCACCGGGGAGCTGTTTTTT. The encoded protein is CSARDPQRTGELFF. J is TRBJ2-2 and V is TRBV20-1; D remains unclear. The CDR3 spans 14 residues. Germline lookup yields CDR1 DFQATT and CDR2 SNEGSKA (reference sequence). Trimming pared 0 bases from V and 4 bases from J, leaving 9 bases between.